The TCR beta chain described here comes from a study of T cells in Graves' hyperthyroidism and ophthalmopathy. Germline-derived CDR1 and CDR2 are SQVTM and ANQGSEA. V was clipped by 3 bases and J by 8 bases, with 5 bases between them. The CDR3 is made up of 10 amino acids. This clonotype was found many times. Amplified TCR beta CDR3 regions came from RNA transcripts. Initially, a first-round RT-PCR of the TCR CDR3 employed the HTBI primer set. In TCRdb, the multiplex PCR reads were re-called with MiXCR into one record per CDR3 protein. The sample carries hundreds of thousands of distinct CDR3 sequences, roughly a sixth recorded once.

This chain joins TRBV29-1 and TRBJ2-1; D not certain. Sample: blood. This clonotype was sampled from a woman aged 50 to 65 with Graves' hyperthyroidism that later progressed to Graves' ophthalmopathy. CDR3: CSVDSYEQFF. The CDR3 coding sequence is TGCAGCGTTGATTCATATGAGCAGTTCTTC.